The sequence of this T cell receptor (beta chain) was determined in a study of T cell repertoires in cytomegalovirus infection. For the study at large: Both recently identified HLA-C-restricted and well-studied HLA-B-restricted CMV epitopes were used in the study. An indication of both CMV infection and matching HLA type came from public TCR beta signatures.

The germline gives CDR1 MGHRA, CDR2 YSYEKL. The CDR3 extends over 16 amino acids. Deletions cut 6 bases from V and 3 bases from J, with 21 bases between. This clonotype showed up just a few times. The antigen remains unidentified. TCRdb re-called the reads with MiXCR, one entry per CDR3 protein. The data contain 550,000 to 700,000 distinct CDR3 sequences, around two fifths of them singletons. Overall study findings and caveats: Ex vivo responses were dominated by HLA-C-restricted CMV-specific TCR beta clonotypes.

The TCR was taken from a human donor in good health (CMV status not recorded). Some clones in this sample may be carry-over from other donors' samples. The sample consisted of cultured PBMCs, taken from culture after CMV antigen stimulation. This chain joins TRBV4-1 and TRBJ2-7; perhaps TRBD2 as D (7 bases). The CDR3 region is CASRMVGGGGDYEQYF. CDR3 coding DNA: TGCGCCAGCAGAATGGTAGGGGGGGGGGGAGACTACGAGCAGTACTTC.